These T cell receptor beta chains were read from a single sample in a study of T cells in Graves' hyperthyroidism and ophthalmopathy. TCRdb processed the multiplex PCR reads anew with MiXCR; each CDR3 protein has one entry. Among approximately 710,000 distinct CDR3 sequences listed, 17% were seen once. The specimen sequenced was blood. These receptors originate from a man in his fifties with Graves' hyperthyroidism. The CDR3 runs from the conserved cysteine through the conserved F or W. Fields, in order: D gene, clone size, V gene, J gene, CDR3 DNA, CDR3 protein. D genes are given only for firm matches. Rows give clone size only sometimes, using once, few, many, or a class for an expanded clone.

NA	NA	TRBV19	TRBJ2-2	TGTGCCACCAAGTGGGGTAACACCGGGGAGCTGTTTTTT	CATKWGNTGELFF
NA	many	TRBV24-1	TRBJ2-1	TGTGCCACCAGTGATTATGTTAGCGGCACCGGGAGATACAATGAGCAGTTCTTC	CATSDYVSGTGRYNEQFF
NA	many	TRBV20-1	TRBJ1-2	TGCAGTGCTAGATCCACGGCAGGCTATGGCTACACCTTC	CSARSTAGYGYTF
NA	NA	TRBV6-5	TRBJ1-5	TGTGCCAGCAGTTACACCAGGGTAAAAAGCAATCAGCCCCAGCATTTT	CASSYTRVKSNQPQHF
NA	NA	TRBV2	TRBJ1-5	TGTGCCAGCAGTACCGGGACACTCCGTTTTAGCAATCAGCCCCAGCATTTT	CASSTGTLRFSNQPQHF
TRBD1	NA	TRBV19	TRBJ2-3	TGTGCCAGTAGTGACTGGGACAGTATCACAGATACGCAGTATTTT	CASSDWDSITDTQYF
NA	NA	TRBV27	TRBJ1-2	TGTGCCAGCAGTTTATCGATGGACCGGGGCTACACCTTC	CASSLSMDRGYTF
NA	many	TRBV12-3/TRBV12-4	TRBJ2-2	TGTGCCAGCCGTGCACACACCGGGGAGCTGTTTTTT	CASRAHTGELFF
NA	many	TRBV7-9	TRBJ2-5	TGTGCCAGCAGCTTAGGCAGGGGCGTTTACCAAGAGACCCAGTACTTC	CASSLGRGVYQETQYF
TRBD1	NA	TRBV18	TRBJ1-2	TGTGCCAGCTCAAAGGACAGGGACTATGGCTACACCTTC	CASSKDRDYGYTF
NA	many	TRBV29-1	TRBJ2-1	TGCAGCGTTGTGGGACGGAGCAATGAGCAGTTCTTC	CSVVGRSNEQFF
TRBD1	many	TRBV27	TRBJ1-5	TGTGCCAGCAGTGAGTACAGGGGGGGCAATCAGCCCCAGCATTTT	CASSEYRGGNQPQHF
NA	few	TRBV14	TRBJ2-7	TGTGCCAGCAGCCAATCCACTTTGGCCGAGCAGTACTTC	CASSQSTLAEQYF
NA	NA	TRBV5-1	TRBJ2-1	TGCGCCAGCAGCTTGAGACTGTCCGGGTACAATGAGCAGTTCTTC	CASSLRLSGYNEQFF
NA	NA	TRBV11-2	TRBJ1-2	TGTGCCAGCAGCTTAGCGCAGGGTAAATATGGCTACACCTTC	CASSLAQGKYGYTF
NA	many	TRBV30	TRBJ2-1	TGTGCCTGGAGTCGGTCAGGTTGGACTGAGCAGTTCTTC	CAWSRSGWTEQFF
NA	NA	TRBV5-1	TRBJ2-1	TGCGCCAGCAGAAGTGGGAGGGAGCAGTTCTTC	CASRSGREQFF
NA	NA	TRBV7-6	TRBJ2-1	TGTGCCAGCAGCTTAGCGCAGGGGAGGAATGAGCAGTTCTTC	CASSLAQGRNEQFF
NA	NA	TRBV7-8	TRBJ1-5	TGTGCCAGCAGCTGGGCGGGTACAGGCAATCAGCCCCAGCATTTT	CASSWAGTGNQPQHF
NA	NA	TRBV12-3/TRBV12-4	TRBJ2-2	TGTGCCAGCAGTCCCAACCGCGGATCTTCGGGGGCCGGGGAGCTGTTTTTT	CASSPNRGSSGAGELFF
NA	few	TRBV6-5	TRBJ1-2	TGTGCCAGCAGTTACCGTGTCAGCTATGGCTACACCTTC	CASSYRVSYGYTF
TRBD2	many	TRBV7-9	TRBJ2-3	TGTGCCAGCGCGGGACTAGCGGGAGTTGTAGATACGCAGTATTTT	CASAGLAGVVDTQYF
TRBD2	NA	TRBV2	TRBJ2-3	TGTGCCAGCAGTCCCCATCCGGGGGGGAGCGCAGATACGCAGTATTTT	CASSPHPGGSADTQYF